The text below deals with one TCR beta chain. This record belongs to a study of control samples from healthy donors and cancer patients. Assay: immunoSEQ multiplex PCR; the TCRdb copy retains only in-frame clones and omits some. The profile shows about 55,000 clones, roughly 88% of them singletons. Germline V gene data show CDR1 as MNHEY and CDR2 as SVGEGT. This CDR3 has 19 residues. J was trimmed by 7 bases and V by 2 bases; bases with no gene match: 14. This chain uses TRBV6-2 or TRBV6-3 with TRBJ2-5; TRBD2 agrees at 15 bases. The receptor comes from a man aged 45-65 years in good health. The sample consisted of blood. CDR3 residues: CASSYHPWTSGREAVTQYF. CDR3 nucleotides: TGTGCCAGCAGTTACCACCCTTGGACTAGCGGGAGGGAGGCGGTGACCCAGTACTTC.